Listed below are T cell receptor beta chains from one sample, sequenced in a study of memory CD4+ T cells and cytomegalovirus serostatus. Profiled with immunoSEQ multiplex PCR; TCRdb holds only in-frame clones, not every one. Here the sample spans some 60,000 clones, over 65% being singletons. The material sequenced was memory CD4+ T cells from blood. These receptors all stem from an adult in good health and CMV-seropositive. Each CDR3 is given with its conserved first and last residue. Each record gives: clone size, V gene, J gene, D gene, CDR3 protein, CDR3 DNA. A D gene is named only where the DNA matches it firmly. For some rows the clone size is stated as once, few or many, or as a class when expanded; others skip it.

clone size: NA; V gene: TRBV7-9; J gene: TRBJ2-7; D gene: NA; CDR3 protein: CASSHTRTDEQYF; CDR3 DNA: TGTGCCAGCAGCCATACCCGGACAGACGAGCAGTACTTC
clone size: NA; V gene: TRBV28; J gene: TRBJ1-1; D gene: NA; CDR3 protein: CASSEANTEAFF; CDR3 DNA: TGTGCCAGCAGTGAGGCGAACACTGAAGCTTTCTTT
clone size: NA; V gene: TRBV29-1; J gene: TRBJ1-1; D gene: NA; CDR3 protein: CSVEDPRGLNTEAFF; CDR3 DNA: TGCAGCGTTGAAGATCCTAGGGGTCTGAACACTGAAGCTTTCTTT
clone size: few; V gene: TRBV28; J gene: TRBJ2-5; D gene: TRBD1; CDR3 protein: CASSSRPGTGPQETQYF; CDR3 DNA: TGTGCCAGCAGTTCTCGACCCGGGACAGGGCCCCAAGAGACCCAGTACTTC
clone size: NA; V gene: TRBV5-4; J gene: TRBJ1-2; D gene: NA; CDR3 protein: CASSSLGGNYGYTF; CDR3 DNA: TGTGCCAGCAGCTCCCTCGGGGGTAACTATGGCTACACCTTC
clone size: NA; V gene: TRBV28; J gene: TRBJ2-1; D gene: NA; CDR3 protein: CASSLPNPNEQFF; CDR3 DNA: TGTGCCAGCAGTTTGCCCAACCCAAATGAGCAGTTCTTC
clone size: NA; V gene: TRBV20-1; J gene: TRBJ2-5; D gene: NA; CDR3 protein: CSAAGEETQYF; CDR3 DNA: TGCAGTGCGGCCGGAGAAGAGACCCAGTACTTC
clone size: once; V gene: TRBV27; J gene: TRBJ2-1; D gene: NA; CDR3 protein: CASSVAMTDYNEQFF; CDR3 DNA: TGTGCCAGCAGCGTAGCTATGACCGACTACAATGAGCAGTTCTTC
clone size: NA; V gene: TRBV6-5; J gene: TRBJ2-7; D gene: NA; CDR3 protein: CASSLKPLSSYEQYF; CDR3 DNA: TGTGCCAGCAGTTTAAAACCCCTCAGCTCCTACGAGCAGTACTTC
clone size: NA; V gene: TRBV19; J gene: TRBJ2-3; D gene: TRBD2; CDR3 protein: CASSHREVTDTQYF; CDR3 DNA: TGTGCCAGTAGTCATCGGGAGGTTACAGATACGCAGTATTTT
clone size: NA; V gene: TRBV5-1; J gene: TRBJ1-1; D gene: NA; CDR3 protein: CASSSHLDRNTEAFF; CDR3 DNA: TGCGCCAGCAGCTCCCACCTGGACAGAAACACTGAAGCTTTCTTT
clone size: NA; V gene: TRBV9; J gene: TRBJ2-7; D gene: TRBD2; CDR3 protein: CASSAGTSGYEQYF; CDR3 DNA: TGTGCCAGCAGCGCCGGGACTAGCGGCTACGAGCAGTACTTC
clone size: NA; V gene: TRBV2; J gene: TRBJ1-2; D gene: TRBD1; CDR3 protein: CASRTGANYGYTF; CDR3 DNA: TGTGCCAGCCGGACAGGAGCTAACTATGGCTACACCTTC
clone size: NA; V gene: TRBV7-9; J gene: TRBJ2-7; D gene: TRBD1; CDR3 protein: CASSLVPDRAYEQYF; CDR3 DNA: TGTGCCAGCAGCTTAGTCCCAGACAGGGCCTACGAGCAGTACTTC
clone size: NA; V gene: TRBV18; J gene: TRBJ1-2; D gene: TRBD1; CDR3 protein: CASSPDRGRLGYTF; CDR3 DNA: TGTGCCAGCTCACCGGACAGGGGTCGGCTTGGCTACACCTTC
clone size: few; V gene: TRBV9; J gene: TRBJ1-1; D gene: NA; CDR3 protein: CASSLGTNTEAFF; CDR3 DNA: TGTGCCAGCAGCCTAGGGACTAACACTGAAGCTTTCTTT
clone size: NA; V gene: TRBV4-1; J gene: TRBJ2-5; D gene: NA; CDR3 protein: CASSQDWGETQYF; CDR3 DNA: TGCGCCAGCAGCCAAGATTGGGGAGAGACCCAGTACTTC
clone size: few; V gene: TRBV9; J gene: TRBJ1-1; D gene: NA; CDR3 protein: CASSFGQGTEAFF; CDR3 DNA: TGTGCCAGCTCCTTCGGCCAGGGCACTGAAGCTTTCTTT
clone size: once; V gene: TRBV19; J gene: TRBJ1-2; D gene: TRBD1; CDR3 protein: CASSTGGNYGYTF; CDR3 DNA: TGTGCCAGTAGTACAGGGGGTAACTATGGCTACACCTTC
clone size: NA; V gene: TRBV7-8; J gene: TRBJ2-7; D gene: TRBD1; CDR3 protein: CASSRNHNRGFYEQYF; CDR3 DNA: TGTGCCAGCAGCAGAAACCACAACAGGGGTTTCTACGAGCAGTACTTC
clone size: NA; V gene: TRBV7-9; J gene: TRBJ2-1; D gene: TRBD2; CDR3 protein: CALRGGNEQFF; CDR3 DNA: TGTGCCCTGCGGGGGGGGAATGAGCAGTTCTTC
clone size: NA; V gene: TRBV4-3; J gene: TRBJ2-5; D gene: TRBD2; CDR3 protein: CASSRLAGKETQYF; CDR3 DNA: TGCGCCAGCAGCCGACTAGCGGGAAAAGAGACCCAGTACTTC
clone size: NA; V gene: TRBV28; J gene: TRBJ2-7; D gene: NA; CDR3 protein: CASPPPGRDQHEQYF; CDR3 DNA: TGTGCCAGCCCCCCACCAGGGAGAGACCAGCACGAGCAGTACTTC
clone size: NA; V gene: TRBV9; J gene: TRBJ1-2; D gene: NA; CDR3 protein: CASSVWGNGYTF; CDR3 DNA: TGTGCCAGCAGCGTATGGGGGAATGGCTACACCTTC
clone size: NA; V gene: TRBV6-1; J gene: TRBJ2-1; D gene: TRBD2; CDR3 protein: CASRQAGSSYNEQFF; CDR3 DNA: TGTGCCAGCAGGCAAGCGGGAAGCTCCTACAATGAGCAGTTCTTC
clone size: NA; V gene: TRBV7-8; J gene: TRBJ1-2; D gene: NA; CDR3 protein: CASSLVDTANYGYTF; CDR3 DNA: TGTGCCAGCAGCTTAGTCGACACCGCTAACTATGGCTACACCTTC
clone size: NA; V gene: TRBV7-6; J gene: TRBJ1-2; D gene: NA; CDR3 protein: CASSSRAQVGVFYGYTF; CDR3 DNA: TGTGCCAGCAGCTCGAGGGCCCAGGTGGGGGTCTTCTATGGCTACACCTTC
clone size: NA; V gene: TRBV30; J gene: TRBJ2-3; D gene: TRBD2; CDR3 protein: CAGSLAGKTDTQYF; CDR3 DNA: TGTGCCGGATCACTAGCGGGAAAAACAGATACGCAGTATTTT
clone size: NA; V gene: TRBV6-5; J gene: TRBJ2-1; D gene: NA; CDR3 protein: CASSPTGSQWDEQFF; CDR3 DNA: TGTGCCAGCAGCCCTACCGGGAGCCAGTGGGATGAGCAGTTCTTC